The 20 T cell receptor beta chains listed next were all sequenced from one sample in a study of T cell clonality in common variable immunodeficiency. TCRdb's table, derived via immunoSEQ multiplex PCR, lists solely in-frame clones and lacks some. The table lists 40,000 to 65,000 clones, with no singletons. Material for sequencing was peripheral blood mononuclear cells. The source of these receptors is a person aged 18 to 70 in good health.

The table lists this clone with many counts. The read terminates 3 residues before the CDR3 end, so the remaining end is supplied by the germline J gene. The rearrangement links TRBV5-5 to TRBJ2-1, with D perhaps matching TRBD1 (6 bases). Germline values: CDR1 SGHKS, CDR2 YYEKEE (reference sequence). The CDR3 is made up of 15 amino acids. The V end lost 5 bases, the J end lost 0 bases, and 12 bases lay between the germline ends. The CDR3 sequence is CASRPTGSSYNEQFF. CDR3 DNA (partial): TGTGCCAGCAGACCTACAGGGAGCTCCTACAATGAG.

This clone occurred many times. Read coverage stops 3 residues before the CDR3 terminus; the germline J gene supplies the remainder. Other DNA sequences in this specimen translate into the identical CDR3. The chain uses TRBV19 and TRBJ1-1, with a tentative D call TRBD1 (5 bases). The CDR3 contains 19 residues. Germline CDR1 and CDR2: LNHDA and SQIVND (reference sequence). The ends were cut back, 5 bases at V and 4 bases at J, with 29 bases in the middle. The CDR3 protein is CASSPAGGSRFDRSTEAFF. The covered CDR3 bases are TGTGCCAGTAGTCCAGCGGGGGGTTCTAGATTTGATAGGAGCACTGAA.

This clone was seen at least ten times. The read is 3 residues too short to cover the CDR3 end, so that end is filled in from the germline J gene. This chain uses TRBV20-1 with TRBJ2-1; TRBD1 matches 9 bases. The CDR3 is 15 residues long. The J segment lost 1 base and the V segment lost 6 bases, leaving 7 bases of the junction unmatched. Germline values: CDR1 DFQATT, CDR2 SNEGSKA (reference sequence). The DNA read from the CDR3 is TGCAGTGCACCAGAAGACAGGGGGTCCTACAATGAG. Translating gives CSAPEDRGSYNE. The whole CDR3 region reads CSAPEDRGSYNEQFF.

Concerning this clone: Given a much more abundant clone one base away, this may be a read error. The read is 3 residues too short to cover the CDR3 end, so that end is filled in from the germline J gene. The gene calls are TRBV19 and TRBJ1-5; 7 bases match TRBD1. CDR3 length: 14 amino acids. Germline loops: CDR1 LNHDA, CDR2 SQIVND (reference sequence). V dropped 1 base and J dropped 8; count of bases not matched to a gene: 5. The DNA read from the CDR3 is TGTGCCAGTAGTATAGGACAGGGTCGGGAGCCC. Translating gives CASSIGQGREP. The full CDR3 protein reads CASSIGQGREPQHF.

In the case of this clone: The CDR3 end is not reached by the read, which stops 3 residues before it; the germline J gene fills it in. The rearrangement joins TRBV2 to TRBJ1-1; 10 bases map to TRBD1. This CDR3 is built from 13 residues. V lost 10 bases, J lost 7 bases, and 9 bases stayed unmatched. CDR1 SNHLY and CDR2 FYNNEI come from the germline V gene. The CDR3 protein is CATMTGTGVEAFF. CDR3 bases read: TGTGCCACCATGACCGGGACAGGGGTTGAA.

This clone was detected ten times or more. The CDR3 end lies 3 residues beyond the end of the read and is filled in from the germline J gene. The chain is built from TRBV7-2 and TRBJ1-4; D might be TRBD1 (6 bases). From germline, CDR1 is SGHTA and CDR2 FQGNSA. Trimming took off 5 bases at V and 7 bases at J, with 11 bases between the two ends. The CDR3 extends over 13 amino acids. Incomplete CDR3 DNA: TGTGCCAGCAGCCAGACAGGTGGTGAAAAA. Translation: CASSQTGGEK. The CDR3 reads in full as CASSQTGGEKLFF.

This clone was seen a few times. The read terminates 3 residues before the CDR3 end, so the remaining end is supplied by the germline J gene. The chain combines TRBV19 with TRBJ2-6; 10 nucleotides line up with TRBD1. With V trimmed by 4 bases and J by 0 bases, 15 bases remained unmatched. CDR3 length: 21 amino acids. CDR1 and CDR2 from the germline V gene are LNHDA and SQIVND (reference sequence). The CDR3 here is CASSTYNLGQGSFSGANVLTF. CDR3 bases read: TGTGCCAGTAGTACCTACAATTTGGGACAGGGGTCCTTCTCTGGGGCCAACGTC.

There are many counts of this clone. The sequenced fragment ends 3 residues before the CDR3 boundary, so the rest is inferred from the germline J gene. The chain is built from TRBV6-2 or TRBV6-3 and TRBJ1-4; TRBD1 aligns across 7 bases. With 5 bases clipped from V and 7 bases from J, the junction kept 10 bases outside the gene matches. CDR3 length: 15 residues. CDR1 is MNHEY and CDR2 is SVGEGT in the germline V gene. CDR3 DNA, as far as it was read: TGTGCCAGCAGTCAAGACCCTGACAGGGTTGAAAAA. This translates into CASSQDPDRVEK. The full CDR3 is CASSQDPDRVEKLFF.

There are many counts of this clone. The read ends 3 residues before the CDR3 terminus; that terminus is restored from the germline J gene. V and J are TRBV19 and TRBJ2-5; 11 bases map to TRBD2. Losses at the gene ends were 0 bases for V and 5 bases for J; bases not matched to a gene: 11. This CDR3 comprises 18 residues. Germline V gives CDR1 LNHDA, CDR2 SQIVND (reference sequence). The CDR3 DNA, read in part, is TGTGCCAGTAGTATAGATCACGGGACTAGCGGAGGGGAGGAGACC. As protein: CASSIDHGTSGGEET. The entire CDR3 sequence reads CASSIDHGTSGGEETQYF.

This clone was seen ten or more times. The CDR3 end lies 3 residues beyond the end of the read and is filled in from the germline J gene. The chain combines TRBV19 with TRBJ1-4, with D possibly being TRBD1 (5 bases). This CDR3 is built from 15 residues. CDR1 and CDR2 (germline): LNHDA, SQIVND (reference sequence). V gave up 4 bases and J gave up 7 bases, with 16 bases separating them. CDR3 bases read: TGTGCCAGTAGTAAGCAGGGCCTACTTGGTGAAAAA. Encoded protein: CASSKQGLLGEK. The CDR3 reads in full as CASSKQGLLGEKLFF. Using reference TRBV19 and TRBJ1-4 for the parts outside the CDR3, the full variable domain is DGGITQSPKYLFRKEGQNVTLSCEQNLNHDAMYWYRQDPGQGLRLIYYSQIVNDFQKGDIAEGYSVSREKKESFPLTVTSAQKNPTAFYLCASSKQGLLGEKLFFGSGTQLSVL.

This clone was counted only a few times. Read data end 3 residues before the CDR3 end; the end is taken from the germline J gene. The V gene is TRBV18, the J gene TRBJ1-2, with a possible D match to TRBD1 (5 bases). This CDR3 spans 14 amino acids. In germline, CDR1 is KGHSH, CDR2 LQKENI. With 4 bases removed from V and 3 bases from J, the gap between germline ends came to 12 bases. The CDR3 spells CASSLGVSDYGYTF. The sequenced CDR3 bases are TGTGCCAGCTCACTAGGGGTATCTGACTATGGC.

This clone was counted ten times or more. The read is 3 residues too short to cover the CDR3 end, so that end is filled in from the germline J gene. The V gene is TRBV6-2 or TRBV6-3, the J gene TRBJ2-1, with 9 nucleotides matching TRBD1. J lost 7 bases, V lost 5 bases, and 12 bases had no gene match. Germline V gene lookup returns CDR1 MNHEY and CDR2 SVGEGT. This CDR3 is built from 16 residues. The CDR3 sequence: CASSQNRGPKGNEQFF. The covered CDR3 bases are TGTGCCAGCAGTCAAAACAGGGGGCCTAAGGGAAATGAG.

This clone appeared many times. With the read ending 3 residues before the CDR3 end, the germline J gene is used to fill in that end. The rearrangement uses TRBV12-3 or TRBV12-4 and TRBJ2-1, with unresolved D. Trimming removed 7 bases at V and 0 bases at J, with 10 bases between. The CDR3 is made up of 14 amino acids. The part of the CDR3 DNA that was read is TGTGCCAGCAACCAGGAAAGCTCCTACAATGAG. Protein sequence: CASNQESSYNE. The full CDR3 reads CASNQESSYNEQFF.

In its sample, this clone was seen many times. The DNA ends 3 residues before the CDR3 does, and the rest of the CDR3 is filled in from the germline J gene. The chain carries TRBV7-2 and TRBJ1-5; D uncertain. The CDR3 totals 15 residues. Trimming removed 2 bases at V and 3 bases at J, with 11 bases between. The germline gives CDR1 SGHTA, CDR2 FQGNSA. CDR3 loop: CASSLTSGFNQPQHF. The sequenced CDR3 bases are TGTGCCAGCAGCTTAACATCCGGGTTCAATCAGCCC.

There are many counts of this clone. Read sequence stops 3 residues before the CDR3 end, and the germline J gene provides the missing end. The V call is TRBV19, the J call TRBJ1-2, with 8 bases fitting TRBD1. CDR1 and CDR2 from the germline V gene are LNHDA and SQIVND (reference sequence). V was clipped by 5 bases and J by 5 bases; unmatched bases: 13. This CDR3 has 16 residues. The CDR3 loop reads CASSPARAGGLYGYTF. Incomplete CDR3 DNA: TGTGCCAGTAGTCCGGCCCGGGCAGGGGGCCTTTATGGC.

Many counts were recorded for this clone. One end of the junction is discordant with germline, which a read error may explain. The read falls 3 residues short of the CDR3 end, and the missing part is taken from the germline J gene. V and J are TRBV20-1 and TRBJ2-3, with TRBD2 matching 13 bases. Germline V gives CDR1 DFQATT, CDR2 SNEGSKA (reference sequence). This CDR3 has 17 residues. CDR3 bases read: TGCAGTGCTAGACCCGGGACTAGCGGGAATCGGGCAGAGACG. This translates into CSARPGTSGNRAET. The entire CDR3 protein is CSARPGTSGNRAETQYF.

In the case of this clone: The CDR3 end is not reached by the read, which stops 3 residues before it; the germline J gene fills it in. The genes are TRBV29-1 and TRBJ2-1; TRBD2 matches 13 bases. V lost 2 bases and J lost 7; bases outside the gene matches: 5. Germline loops: CDR1 SQVTM, CDR2 ANQGSEA. This CDR3 comprises 15 residues. Here the CDR3 reads CSVELLAGGRNEQFF. Incomplete CDR3 DNA: TGCAGCGTTGAATTACTAGCGGGAGGGCGGAATGAG.

Many counts were recorded for this clone. The read ends 3 residues shy of where the CDR3 ends; the end is completed using the germline J gene. The J gene is TRBJ2-5, the V gene TRBV18; 10 bases are a match to TRBD2. This CDR3 has 16 residues. V lost 0 bases to trimming and J lost 1 base; unmatched junction nucleotides: 2. CDR1 and CDR2 (germline): KGHSH, LQKENI. The CDR3 reads CASSPPSGRTQETQYF. The DNA read from the CDR3 is TGTGCCAGCTCACCACCTAGCGGGAGGACCCAAGAGACC.

This clone was picked up many times. The read stops 3 residues short of the end of the CDR3; the missing end is completed from the germline J gene. The rearrangement uses TRBV20-1 and TRBJ2-3, with 11 bases that match TRBD2. V dropped 0 bases and J dropped 4; count of bases not matched to a gene: 12. This CDR3 comprises 18 residues. The V gene's germline CDR1 is DFQATT and CDR2 SNEGSKA (reference sequence). The covered CDR3 bases are TGCAGTGCTAGAGATCTTAGCGGGGGGGTTTTGGGACCAGATACG. Translation gives CSARDLSGGVLGPDT. The complete CDR3 reads CSARDLSGGVLGPDTQYF.

At least ten counts were recorded for this clone. The read gets to within 3 residues of the CDR3 end, and the germline J gene fills in the rest. V is TRBV7-2 and J is TRBJ2-1, with 10 bases lining up with TRBD1. Per the germline V gene, CDR1 is SGHTA and CDR2 is FQGNSA. The CDR3 loop spans 14 amino acids. V was clipped by 6 bases and J by 7 bases; unmatched bases: 6. CDR3 DNA (partial): TGTGCCAGCAGACCGACAGGGGGCTCAAATGAG. This translates into CASRPTGGSNE. The CDR3 in its entirety is CASRPTGGSNEQFF.